The 11 T cell receptor beta chains reported below all come from one sample, sequenced in a study of PD-1 blockade in classical Hodgkin lymphoma. Indicated time point: cycle 4 day 1 (C4D1), after more than 5 weeks of nivolumab. No patient escaped relapse after autologous stem cell transplantation, and brentuximab vedotin exposure varied. Magnetic depletion of unwanted cells isolated CD4+ T cells from thawed PBMCs. Clones were sequenced by immunoSEQ multiplex PCR, and TCRdb holds only the in-frame ones, with some missing. Of some 22,000 clones in the sample, under 75% are singletons; the top ten hold 1% to 1.5%. This material consisted of CD4+ T cells from blood, taken before the fourth cycle of nivolumab. These receptors were collected from a human donor with classical Hodgkin lymphoma.

The genes are TRBV5-4 and TRBJ2-2; 11 nucleotides align to TRBD2. This CDR3 comprises 17 residues. With V trimmed by 0 bases and J by 3 bases, 4 bases remained unmatched. Germline V lookup: CDR1 SGHNT, CDR2 YYREEE (reference sequence). The DNA of the CDR3 is TGTGCCAGCAGCTTGGGGCTAGCGGGGGGCCACACCGGGGAGCTGTTTTTT. Translated, it gives CASSLGLAGGHTGELFF. The variable domain in full, completed from reference TRBV5-4 and TRBJ2-2, reads ETGVTQSPTHLIKTRGQQVTLRCSSQSGHNTVSWYQQALGQGPQFIFQYYREEENGRGNFPPRFSGLQFPNYSSELNVNALELDDSALYLCASSLGLAGGHTGELFFGEGSRLTVL.

This clone was counted between two and nine times. The rearrangement uses TRBV7-2 and TRBJ1-3, with 7 bases matching TRBD1. V lost 5 bases to trimming and J lost 0 bases; unmatched junction nucleotides: 4. CDR1 SGHTA and CDR2 FQGNSA come from the germline V gene. The CDR3 loop spans 15 amino acids. DNA of the CDR3: TGTGCCAGCAGCCCCGGGACAGACTCTGGAAACACCATATATTTT. It encodes CASSPGTDSGNTIYF.

This rearrangement joins TRBV19 to TRBJ1-1; D call uncertain. The CDR3 covers 14 residues. V lost 3 bases and J lost 12, with 20 bases in between. The germline CDR1 and CDR2 sequences are LNHDA and SQIVND (reference sequence). The CDR3 region is CASSILGGLDVSFF. In DNA, the CDR3 is TGTGCCAGTAGTATCCTAGGAGGCCTGGATGTATCTTTCTTT.

The rearrangement links TRBV10-1 to TRBJ2-4; D ambiguous. V was cut by 6 bases and J by 0 bases, with 12 bases left in between. CDR1 and CDR2 (germline): WNHNN, SYGVQD (reference sequence). CDR3 size: 15 residues. The DNA for the CDR3 is TGCGCCAGCAGCGATGCCCAACTAGCCAAAAACATTCAGTACTTC. Amino acid sequence: CASSDAQLAKNIQYF.

The CDR3 coding sequence is TGTGCCAGCAGTAGATCCGACAGCTACAATCAGCCCCAGCATTTT. Its protein product is CASSRSDSYNQPQHF. J is TRBJ1-5 and V is TRBV6-1; tentative D call: TRBD1 (5 bases). The germline V gene encodes CDR1 MNHNS and CDR2 SASEGT. The V end was cut by 5 bases, the J end by 3 bases, with 14 bases between. CDR3 length: 15 residues.

The rearrangement uses TRBV7-2 and TRBJ2-5; a possible D gene is TRBD2 (5 bases). Germline CDR1 reads SGHTA; CDR2 reads FQGNSA. The CDR3 consists of 14 residues. Trimming cost V 5 bases and J 5 bases, with 15 bases left between them. The CDR3 spells CASSPESRRETQYF. DNA for the CDR3: TGTGCCAGCAGCCCCGAATCTCGGAGGGAGACCCAGTACTTC.

The chain joins TRBV29-1 to TRBJ2-1, with 8 positions matching TRBD1. The V gene end was trimmed by 7 bases and the J gene end by 9 bases; junction bases not matched to a gene: 11. The CDR3 sequence is 13 residues long. Germline V gives CDR1 SQVTM, CDR2 ANQGSEA. In nucleotides, the CDR3 is TGCAGCGCCTCAAGACAGGGGCAAGGTGAGCAGTTCTTC. Amino acid sequence: CSASRQGQGEQFF.

The chain carries TRBV4-2 and TRBJ2-7, with 8 nucleotides matching TRBD1. Losses at the gene ends were 5 bases for V and 7 bases for J; bases not matched to a gene: 10. Germline CDR1 reads LGHNA; CDR2 reads YNFKEQ. The CDR3 is 14 amino acids. CDR3 in amino acids: CASSSLDRVREQYF. The CDR3 nucleotides are TGTGCCAGCAGCTCCCTGGACAGGGTGCGGGAGCAGTACTTC.

This sequence joins TRBV7-2 and TRBJ2-1, with D possibly matching TRBD2 (5 bases). This CDR3 has 15 amino acids. V lost 6 bases and J lost 5, with 17 bases in between. In germline, CDR1 is SGHTA, CDR2 FQGNSA. As DNA, the CDR3 is TGTGCCAGCAGTCGAACTAGGTCATCTGACAATGAGCAGTTCTTC. Its translation is CASSRTRSSDNEQFF.

The chain recombines TRBV9 with TRBJ1-4; 7 bases line up with TRBD1. The CDR3 has 15 residues. Germline V gene sequence: CDR1 SGDLS, CDR2 YYNGEE. With V trimmed by 3 bases and J by 7 bases, 9 bases remained unmatched. The CDR3 loop reads CASSAGDREPEKLFF. CDR3 nucleotide sequence: TGTGCCAGCAGCGCAGGCGACAGGGAACCTGAAAAACTGTTTTTT.

V gene TRBV28 combines with J gene TRBJ2-2, with 10 bases that match TRBD2. This CDR3 contains 16 residues. V lost 7 bases to trimming and J lost 4 bases; unmatched junction nucleotides: 9. CDR1 and CDR2 from the germline V gene are MDHEN and SYDVKM. CDR3 DNA sequence: TGTGCCAGCACCCTGCTAGCGGGGGCCCCCACCGGGGAGCTGTTTTTT. It codes for CASTLLAGAPTGELFF.